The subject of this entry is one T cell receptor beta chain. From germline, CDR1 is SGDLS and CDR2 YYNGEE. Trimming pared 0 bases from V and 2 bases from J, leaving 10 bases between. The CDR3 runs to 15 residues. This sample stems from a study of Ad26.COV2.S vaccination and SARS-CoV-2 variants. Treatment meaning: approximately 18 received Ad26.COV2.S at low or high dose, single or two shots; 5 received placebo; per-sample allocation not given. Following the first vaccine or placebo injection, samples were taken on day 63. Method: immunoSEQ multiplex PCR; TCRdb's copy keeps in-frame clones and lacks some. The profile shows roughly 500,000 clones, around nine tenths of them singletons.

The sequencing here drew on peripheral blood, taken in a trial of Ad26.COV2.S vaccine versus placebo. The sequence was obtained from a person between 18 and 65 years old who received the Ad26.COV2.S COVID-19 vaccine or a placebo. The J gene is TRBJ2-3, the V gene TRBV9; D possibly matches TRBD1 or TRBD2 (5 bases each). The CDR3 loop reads CASSVDSGLTDTQYF. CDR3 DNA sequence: TGTGCCAGCAGCGTAGACTCGGGGCTCACAGATACGCAGTATTTT. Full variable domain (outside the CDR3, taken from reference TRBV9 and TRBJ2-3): DSGVTQTPKHLITATGQRVTLRCSPRSGDLSVYWYQQSLDQGLQFLIQYYNGEERAKGNILERFSAQQFPDLHSELNLSSLELGDSALYFCASSVDSGLTDTQYFGPGTRLTVL.